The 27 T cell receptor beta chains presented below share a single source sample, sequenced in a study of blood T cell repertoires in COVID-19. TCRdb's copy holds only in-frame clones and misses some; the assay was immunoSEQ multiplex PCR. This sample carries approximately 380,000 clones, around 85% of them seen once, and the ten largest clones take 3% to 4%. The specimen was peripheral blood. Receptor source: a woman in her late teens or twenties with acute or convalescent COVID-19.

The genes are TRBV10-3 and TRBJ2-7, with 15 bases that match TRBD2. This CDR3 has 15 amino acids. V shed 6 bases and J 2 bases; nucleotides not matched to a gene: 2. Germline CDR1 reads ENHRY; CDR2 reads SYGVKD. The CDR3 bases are TGTGCCATCAGCGGACTAGCGGGAGGGACCTACGAGCAGTACTTC. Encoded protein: CAISGLAGGTYEQYF.

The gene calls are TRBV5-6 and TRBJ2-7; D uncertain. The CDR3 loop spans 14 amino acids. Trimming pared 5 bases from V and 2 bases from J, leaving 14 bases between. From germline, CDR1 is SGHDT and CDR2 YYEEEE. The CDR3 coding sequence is TGTGCCAGCAGTCCGCTAGACCGAGCCTACGAGCAGTACTTC. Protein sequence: CASSPLDRAYEQYF.

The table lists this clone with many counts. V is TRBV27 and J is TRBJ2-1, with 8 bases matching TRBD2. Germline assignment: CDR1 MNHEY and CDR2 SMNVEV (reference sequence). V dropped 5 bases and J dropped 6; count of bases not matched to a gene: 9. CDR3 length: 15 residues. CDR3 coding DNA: TGTGCCAGCAGTCCGCAAGCGGGAGTCCTCAATGAGCAGTTCTTC. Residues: CASSPQAGVLNEQFF.

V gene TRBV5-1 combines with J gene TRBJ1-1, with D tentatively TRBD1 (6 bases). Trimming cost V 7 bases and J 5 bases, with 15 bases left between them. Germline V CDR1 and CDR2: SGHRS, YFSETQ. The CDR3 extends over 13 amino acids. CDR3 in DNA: TGCGCCAGCGCCCCCAGGGGTGGAACTGAAGCTTTCTTT. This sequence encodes CASAPRGGTEAFF.

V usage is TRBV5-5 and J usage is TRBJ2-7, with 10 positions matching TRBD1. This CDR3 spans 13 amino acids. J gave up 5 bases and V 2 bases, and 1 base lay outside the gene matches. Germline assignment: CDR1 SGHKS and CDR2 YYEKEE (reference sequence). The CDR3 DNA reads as TGTGCCAGCAGCTTCGGGACAGGGGACGAGCAGTACTTC. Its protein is CASSFGTGDEQYF.

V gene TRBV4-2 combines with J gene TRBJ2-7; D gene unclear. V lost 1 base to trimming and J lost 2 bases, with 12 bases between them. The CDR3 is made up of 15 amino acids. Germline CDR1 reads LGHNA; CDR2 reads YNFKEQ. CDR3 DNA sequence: TGTGCCAGCAGCCAAGGACTTTCCCCCACCTACGAGCAGTACTTC. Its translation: CASSQGLSPTYEQYF.

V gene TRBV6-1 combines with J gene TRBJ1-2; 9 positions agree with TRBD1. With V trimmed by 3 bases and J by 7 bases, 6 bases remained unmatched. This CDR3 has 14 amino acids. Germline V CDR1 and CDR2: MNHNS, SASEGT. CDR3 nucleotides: TGTGCCAGCAGTGAGACCGGGACAGGGTCTGGCTACACCTTC. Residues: CASSETGTGSGYTF.

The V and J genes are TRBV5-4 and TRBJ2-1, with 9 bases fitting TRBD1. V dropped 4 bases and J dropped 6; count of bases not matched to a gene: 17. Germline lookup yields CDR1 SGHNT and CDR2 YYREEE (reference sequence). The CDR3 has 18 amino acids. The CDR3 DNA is TGTGCCAGCAGCCCCCTACCTAGGGGACAGGGTAGGCCCAATGAGCAGTTCTTC. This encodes CASSPLPRGQGRPNEQFF.

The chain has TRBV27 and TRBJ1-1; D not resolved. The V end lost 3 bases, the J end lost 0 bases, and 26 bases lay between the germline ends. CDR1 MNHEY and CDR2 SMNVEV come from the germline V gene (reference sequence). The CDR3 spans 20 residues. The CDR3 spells CASSLSIGLATNLMNTEAFF. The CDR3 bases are TGTGCCAGCAGTTTGAGTATCGGGTTGGCAACGAACCTAATGAACACTGAAGCTTTCTTT.

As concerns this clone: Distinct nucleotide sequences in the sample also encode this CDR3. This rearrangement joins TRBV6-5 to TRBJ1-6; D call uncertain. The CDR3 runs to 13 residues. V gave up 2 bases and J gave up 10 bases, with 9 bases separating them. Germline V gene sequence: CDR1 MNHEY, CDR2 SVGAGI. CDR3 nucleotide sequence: TGTGCCAGCAGTTACGAGGGTTACTCACCCCTCCACTTT. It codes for CASSYEGYSPLHF.

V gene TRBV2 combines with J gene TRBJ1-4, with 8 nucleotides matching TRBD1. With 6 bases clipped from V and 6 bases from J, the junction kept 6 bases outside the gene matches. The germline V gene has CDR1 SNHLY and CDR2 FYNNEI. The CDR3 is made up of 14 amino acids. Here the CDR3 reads CASRGGQGYEKLFF. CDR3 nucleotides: TGTGCCAGCAGGGGAGGACAGGGTTATGAAAAACTGTTTTTT.

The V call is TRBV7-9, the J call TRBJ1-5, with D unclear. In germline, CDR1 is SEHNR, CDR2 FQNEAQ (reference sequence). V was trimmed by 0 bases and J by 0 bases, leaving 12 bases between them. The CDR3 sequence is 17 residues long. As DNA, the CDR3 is TGTGCCAGCAGCTTAGCCACAGCATCGAGTAGCAATCAGCCCCAGCATTTT. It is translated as CASSLATASSSNQPQHF.

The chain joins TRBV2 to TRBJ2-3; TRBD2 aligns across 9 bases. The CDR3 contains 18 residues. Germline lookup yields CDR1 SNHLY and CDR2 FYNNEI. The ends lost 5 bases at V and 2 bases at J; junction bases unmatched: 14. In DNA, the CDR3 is TGTGCCAGCAGTCGGACGAGCGGGGGGCTGAGATACACAGATACGCAGTATTTT. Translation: CASSRTSGGLRYTDTQYF.

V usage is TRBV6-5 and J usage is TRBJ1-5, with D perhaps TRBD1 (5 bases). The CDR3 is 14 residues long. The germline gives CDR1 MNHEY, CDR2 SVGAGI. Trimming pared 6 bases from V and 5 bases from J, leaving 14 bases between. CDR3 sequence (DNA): TGTGCCAGCAGGGACATCTCGGATTATCAGCCCCAGCATTTT. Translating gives CASRDISDYQPQHF.

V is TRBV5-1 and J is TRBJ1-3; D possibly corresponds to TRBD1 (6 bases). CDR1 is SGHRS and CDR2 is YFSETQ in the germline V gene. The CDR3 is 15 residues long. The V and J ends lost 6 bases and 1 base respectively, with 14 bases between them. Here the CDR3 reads CASTENTGSGNTIYF. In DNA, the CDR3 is TGCGCCAGCACTGAGAATACAGGGTCTGGAAACACCATATATTTT.

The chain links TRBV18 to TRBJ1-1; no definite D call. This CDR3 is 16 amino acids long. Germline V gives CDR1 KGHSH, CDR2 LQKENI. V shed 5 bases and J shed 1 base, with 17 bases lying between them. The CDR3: CASSSTPAEENTEAFF. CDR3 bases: TGTGCCAGCTCATCAACCCCCGCTGAGGAGAACACTGAAGCTTTCTTT.

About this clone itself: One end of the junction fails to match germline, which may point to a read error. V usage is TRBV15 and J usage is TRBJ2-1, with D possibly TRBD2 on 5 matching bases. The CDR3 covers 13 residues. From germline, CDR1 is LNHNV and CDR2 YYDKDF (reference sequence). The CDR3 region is CATSRDGPRLRVF. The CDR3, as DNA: TGTGCCACCAGCAGAGATGGCCCCAGGCTGCGGGTCTTC.

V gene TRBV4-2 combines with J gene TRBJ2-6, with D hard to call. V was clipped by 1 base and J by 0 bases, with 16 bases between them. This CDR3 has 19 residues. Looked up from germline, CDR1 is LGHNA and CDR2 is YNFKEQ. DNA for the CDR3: TGTGCCAGCAGCCAAGTTGGTTCGCAGTCCCCCTCTGGGGCCAACGTCCTGACTTTC. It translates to CASSQVGSQSPSGANVLTF.

The CDR3 nucleotides are TGTGCCAGCAGCGCAGCGGGGAACACCGGGGAGCTGTTTTTT. Translation gives CASSAAGNTGELFF. The chain carries TRBV9 and TRBJ2-2; a possible D gene is TRBD2 (6 bases). There are 14 residues in the CDR3. With 3 bases removed from V and 1 base from J, the gap between germline ends came to 7 bases. The germline V gene encodes CDR1 SGDLS and CDR2 YYNGEE.

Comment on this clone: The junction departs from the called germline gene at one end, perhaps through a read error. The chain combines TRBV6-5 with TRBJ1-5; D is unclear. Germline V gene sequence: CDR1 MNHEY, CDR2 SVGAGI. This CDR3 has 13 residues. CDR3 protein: CASMGRDGAPQHF. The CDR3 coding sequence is TGTGCGAGCATGGGTCGGGATGGAGCCCCCCAGCATTTT.

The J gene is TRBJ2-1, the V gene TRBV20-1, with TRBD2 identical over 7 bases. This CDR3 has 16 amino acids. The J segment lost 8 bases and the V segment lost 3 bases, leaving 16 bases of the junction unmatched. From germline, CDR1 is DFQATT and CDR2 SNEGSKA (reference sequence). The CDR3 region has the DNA TGCAGTGCTAGTGACGATAGGGGCGGGAGTAGGGATGAGCAGTTCTTC. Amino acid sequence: CSASDDRGGSRDEQFF.

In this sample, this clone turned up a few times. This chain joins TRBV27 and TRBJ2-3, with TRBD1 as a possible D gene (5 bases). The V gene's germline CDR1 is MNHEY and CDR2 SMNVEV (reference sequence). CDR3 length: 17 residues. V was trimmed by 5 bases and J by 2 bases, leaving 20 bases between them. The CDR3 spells CASSPIGAEAYTDTQYF. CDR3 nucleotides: TGTGCCAGCAGTCCCATAGGGGCGGAAGCCTACACAGATACGCAGTATTTT.

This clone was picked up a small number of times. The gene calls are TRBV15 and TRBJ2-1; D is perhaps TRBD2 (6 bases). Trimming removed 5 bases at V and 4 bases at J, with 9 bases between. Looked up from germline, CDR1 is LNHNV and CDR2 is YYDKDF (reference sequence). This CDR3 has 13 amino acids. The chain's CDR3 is CATSGGNYNEQFF. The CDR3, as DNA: TGTGCCACCAGCGGGGGGAATTACAATGAGCAGTTCTTC.

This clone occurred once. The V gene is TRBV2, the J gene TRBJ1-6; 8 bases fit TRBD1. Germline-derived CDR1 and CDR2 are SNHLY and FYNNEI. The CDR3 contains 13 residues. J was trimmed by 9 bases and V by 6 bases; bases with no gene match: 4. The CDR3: CASRGQAASPLHF. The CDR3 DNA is TGTGCCAGCAGGGGACAGGCGGCTTCACCCCTCCACTTT.

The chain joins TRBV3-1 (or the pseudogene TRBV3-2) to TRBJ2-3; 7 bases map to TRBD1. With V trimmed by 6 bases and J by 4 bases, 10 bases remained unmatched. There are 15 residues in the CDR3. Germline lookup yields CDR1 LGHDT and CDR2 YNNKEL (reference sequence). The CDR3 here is CASRSVDRRADTQYF. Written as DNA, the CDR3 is TGTGCCAGCAGATCCGTGGACAGGAGAGCAGATACGCAGTATTTT.

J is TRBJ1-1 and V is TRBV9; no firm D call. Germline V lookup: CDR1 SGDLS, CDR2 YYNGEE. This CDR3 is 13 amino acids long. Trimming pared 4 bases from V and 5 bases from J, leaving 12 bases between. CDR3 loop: CASSTAARTEAFF. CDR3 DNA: TGTGCCAGCAGCACGGCAGCGCGGACTGAAGCTTTCTTT.

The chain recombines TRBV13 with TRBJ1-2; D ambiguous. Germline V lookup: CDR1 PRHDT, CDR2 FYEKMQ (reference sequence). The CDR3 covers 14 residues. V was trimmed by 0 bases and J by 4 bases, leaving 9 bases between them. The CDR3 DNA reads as TGTGCCAGCAGCTTAGGGGGCCGGGGCTATGGCTACACCTTC. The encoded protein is CASSLGGRGYGYTF. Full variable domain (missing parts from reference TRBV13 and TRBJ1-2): AAGVIQSPRHLIKEKRETATLKCYPIPRHDTVYWYQQGPGQDPQFLISFYEKMQSDKGSIPDRFSAQQFSDYHSELNMSSLELGDSALYFCASSLGGRGYGYTFGSGTRLTVV.